The 30 T cell receptor beta chains reported below all come from one sample, sequenced in a study of T cell responses to AZD1222 COVID-19 vaccine. Sequenced by immunoSEQ multiplex PCR; TCRdb stores in-frame clones only, minus some. The profile covers just over 60,000 clones, with roughly 70% appearing a single time and roughly an eighth taken by the ten largest. The sequencing here drew on peripheral blood, taken on day 0 of AZD1222 vaccination. These receptors were collected from an adult in good health.

The sample holds one count of this clone. The chain recombines TRBV4-1 with TRBJ1-1; D is ambiguous. CDR3 size: 13 residues. Germline V gene lookup returns CDR1 MGHRA and CDR2 YSYEKL. Trimming shortened V by 1 base and J by 5 bases, and 8 bases separated the two germline ends. DNA for the CDR3: TGCGCCAGCAGCCAAGTCGGTGGGACTGAAGCTTTCTTT. Translated: CASSQVGGTEAFF.

This sequence joins TRBV11-2 and TRBJ2-1; 10 bases are shared with TRBD2. From germline, CDR1 is SGHAT and CDR2 FQNNGV. There are 16 residues in the CDR3. V trimming: 5 bases; J trimming: 7 bases; junction bases outside the gene matches: 11. The CDR3, as DNA: TGTGCCAGCAGCACCCAGGGACTAGCGTTGCTAAATGAGCAGTTCTTC. It yields the protein CASSTQGLALLNEQFF.

The CDR3 coding sequence is TGTGCCAGCAGTCATCCCCCCCTAGCGGGGGGAAGGGCAGATACGCAGTATTTT. Translation: CASSHPPLAGGRADTQYF. This chain uses TRBV6-6 with TRBJ2-3, with 11 bases fitting TRBD2. This CDR3 has 18 amino acids. V lost 5 bases, J lost 4 bases, and 14 bases stayed unmatched. Germline CDR1 and CDR2: MNHNY and SVGAGI (reference sequence).

The chain couples TRBV11-2 to TRBJ1-5, with unresolved D. The CDR3 covers 13 residues. Trimming removed 3 bases at V and 5 bases at J, with 8 bases between. The germline CDR1 and CDR2 sequences are SGHAT and FQNNGV. The CDR3 here is CASSLDGYQPQHF. DNA of the CDR3: TGTGCCAGCAGCTTGGACGGCTATCAGCCCCAGCATTTT.

This clone was seen only a few times. The chain joins TRBV15 to TRBJ2-2; TRBD1 matches at 7 bases. Trimming removed 8 bases from V and 4 bases from J; junction bases left unmatched: 13. CDR3 length: 16 residues. Germline V gene lookup returns CDR1 LNHNV and CDR2 YYDKDF (reference sequence). The CDR3 bases are TGTGCCACCCCCGGGACAGAGGGTTTGGGCACCGGGGAGCTGTTTTTT. This translates into CATPGTEGLGTGELFF.

This chain connects TRBV5-1 to TRBJ1-5; no definite D call. V dropped 4 bases and J dropped 2 bases, with 13 bases sitting between them. The CDR3 runs 15 residues. CDR1 is SGHRS and CDR2 is YFSETQ in the germline V gene. CDR3 protein: CASSQDPAGNQPQHF. In DNA, the CDR3 is TGCGCCAGCAGCCAGGACCCAGCGGGCAATCAGCCCCAGCATTTT.

The rearrangement links TRBV27 to TRBJ1-2, with TRBD1 matching 7 bases. CDR1 and CDR2 (germline): MNHEY, SMNVEV (reference sequence). The junction had 9 bases not matched to a gene; V was cut back by 4 bases and J by 4 bases. The CDR3 consists of 15 residues. CDR3 residues: CASSSRIRGGYGYTF. CDR3 sequence (DNA): TGTGCCAGCAGTTCCCGGATCAGGGGGGGCTATGGCTACACCTTC.

V and J are TRBV5-5 and TRBJ1-2; no clear D. Germline CDR1 reads SGHKS; CDR2 reads YYEKEE (reference sequence). The V and J ends lost 3 bases and 0 bases respectively, with 15 bases between them. The CDR3 runs 16 residues. The CDR3 region is CASSSSFEKANYGYTF. CDR3 DNA sequence: TGTGCCAGCAGCTCTAGCTTTGAGAAGGCTAACTATGGCTACACCTTC.

The V gene is TRBV5-4, the J gene TRBJ1-2; tentative D call: TRBD1 (5 bases). The germline V gene encodes CDR1 SGHNT and CDR2 YYREEE (reference sequence). The germline V and J ends were trimmed by 0 bases and 4 bases, with 13 bases remaining between them. The CDR3 extends over 15 amino acids. CDR3: CASSLDWPGGYGYTF. The CDR3 bases are TGTGCCAGCAGCTTGGATTGGCCCGGGGGCTATGGCTACACCTTC.

J is TRBJ2-1 and V is TRBV19; D call uncertain. CDR1 and CDR2 (germline): LNHDA, SQIVND (reference sequence). The V end was cut by 5 bases, the J end by 13 bases, with 15 bases between. CDR3 length equals 12 residues. CDR3 in DNA: TGTGCCAGTAGTTCCAGACACCCCAGACAGTTCTTC. It yields the protein CASSSRHPRQFF.

The rearrangement uses TRBV2 and TRBJ1-5, with 8 bases aligning to TRBD1. Germline assignment: CDR1 SNHLY and CDR2 FYNNEI. The CDR3 runs 14 residues. J gave up 7 bases and V 5 bases, and 7 bases lay outside the gene matches. The chain's CDR3 is CASSSGGARQPQHF. CDR3 nucleotide sequence: TGTGCCAGCAGTTCAGGGGGCGCGAGACAGCCCCAGCATTTT.

The chain links TRBV10-2 to TRBJ2-3; D gene ambiguous. Germline V gives CDR1 WSHSY, CDR2 SAAADI. Trimming took off 1 base at V and 0 bases at J, with 5 bases between the two ends. The CDR3 is made up of 14 amino acids. The CDR3 here is CASSEWVSTDTQYF. The CDR3 DNA sequence: TGCGCCAGCAGTGAGTGGGTCAGCACAGATACGCAGTATTTT.

This clone was observed once. The J gene is TRBJ2-5, the V gene TRBV6-2 or TRBV6-3, with D perhaps matching TRBD2 (5 bases). The CDR3 is made up of 15 amino acids. Between the trimmed V and J ends, which lost 0 bases and 0 bases, there was a span of 8 bases. Germline-derived CDR1 and CDR2 are MNHEY and SVGEGT. CDR3 bases: TGTGCCAGCAGTTACTCCCCGGGATACCAAGAGACCCAGTACTTC. Translated, it gives CASSYSPGYQETQYF.

The V call is TRBV7-8, the J call TRBJ1-4, with D possibly being TRBD1 (5 bases). CDR3 size: 15 residues. The germline CDR1 and CDR2 sequences are SGHVS and FQNEAQ. V lost 1 base and J 8 bases, leaving 14 bases between the germline ends. The CDR3 protein is CASSLGSLKGEKLFF. The CDR3 DNA follows: TGTGCCAGCAGCTTAGGTTCCTTGAAGGGGGAAAAACTGTTTTTT.

This clone was seen a handful of times. CDR3 nucleotide sequence: TGTGCCAGCAGCGATCAACAGGGTTCGGCTTTCTTT. Amino acids: CASSDQQGSAFF. This chain uses TRBV9 with TRBJ1-1, with TRBD1 as a possible D gene (6 bases). Trimming cost V 3 bases and J 11 bases, with 14 bases left between them. The germline V gene has CDR1 SGDLS and CDR2 YYNGEE. The length of the CDR3 is 12 residues.

The chain is built from TRBV6-2 or TRBV6-3 and TRBJ2-3; D possibly corresponds to TRBD2 (5 bases). Trimming left V 6 bases short and J 2 bases short, with 12 bases between. The germline gives CDR1 MNHEY, CDR2 SVGEGT. This CDR3 is 14 amino acids long. The CDR3 DNA reads TGTGCCAGCAGCAAACGGACTCACACAGATACGCAGTATTTT. Protein product: CASSKRTHTDTQYF.

The chain uses TRBV5-5 and TRBJ1-4; TRBD1 might be the D (6 bases). From germline, CDR1 is SGHKS and CDR2 YYEKEE (reference sequence). CDR3 length equals 15 residues. V lost 2 bases and J lost 5, with 13 bases in between. CDR3 region: CASSLWDTRNEKLFF. The CDR3 DNA reads as TGTGCCAGCAGCTTATGGGACACGAGAAATGAAAAACTGTTTTTT. Full variable domain (outside the CDR3, taken from reference TRBV5-5 and TRBJ1-4): DAGVTQSPTHLIKTRGQQVTLRCSPISGHKSVSWYQQVLGQGPQFIFQYYEKEERGRGNFPDRFSARQFPNYSSELNVNALLLGDSALYLCASSLWDTRNEKLFFGSGTQLSVL.

In its sample, this clone was seen a few times. The chain employs TRBV2 and TRBJ1-6, with TRBD1 matching over 12 bases. With V trimmed by 6 bases and J by 9 bases, 3 bases remained unmatched. Germline CDR1 SNHLY, CDR2 FYNNEI. The CDR3 is 14 amino acids. CDR3 sequence: CASRGQGAGSPLHF. DNA of the CDR3: TGTGCCAGCAGGGGACAGGGGGCCGGTTCACCCCTCCACTTT.

The chain recombines TRBV7-2 with TRBJ1-1; the D gene is possibly TRBD1 (6 bases). The V end was cut by 4 bases, the J end by 1 base, with 10 bases between. CDR1 SGHTA and CDR2 FQGNSA come from the germline V gene. CDR3 length: 14 residues. The CDR3 bases are TGTGCCAGCAGCTCTGGACAGCCGAACACTGAAGCTTTCTTT. Its protein is CASSSGQPNTEAFF.

J is TRBJ1-4 and V is TRBV19; D remains unclear. The V gene's germline CDR1 is LNHDA and CDR2 SQIVND (reference sequence). Deletions cut 4 bases from V and 7 bases from J, with 7 bases between. The length of the CDR3 is 12 residues. CDR3 sequence: CASSKTVEKLFF. The DNA of the CDR3 is TGTGCCAGTAGTAAAACAGTTGAAAAACTGTTTTTT.

V and J are TRBV10-2 and TRBJ2-3; D gene ambiguous. Trimming took off 10 bases at V and 2 bases at J, with 7 bases between the two ends. Germline V gene data show CDR1 as WSHSY and CDR2 as SAAADI. This CDR3 is built from 11 residues. The CDR3, as DNA: TGCGCCACCACCCCCACAGATACGCAGTATTTT. This gives the protein CATTPTDTQYF.

The chain combines TRBV19 with TRBJ1-5; D perhaps matches TRBD1 (5 bases). V was pared by 9 bases and J by 1 base, with 13 bases between. The CDR3 length is 14 residues. Germline V lookup: CDR1 LNHDA, CDR2 SQIVND (reference sequence). The CDR3 nucleotides read TGTGCCAGCCTCACGGGGGAGAGCAATCAGCCCCAGCATTTT. This sequence encodes CASLTGESNQPQHF.

This clone has just a few counts. The chain links TRBV25-1 to TRBJ1-2; D possibly corresponds to TRBD1 (6 bases). The CDR3 length is 14 residues. Germline assignment: CDR1 MGHDK and CDR2 SYGVNS. Trimming shortened V by 10 bases and J by 2 bases, and 17 bases separated the two germline ends. The CDR3 here is CANPSLGQNYGYTF. CDR3 bases: TGTGCCAATCCTAGTTTAGGACAGAACTATGGCTACACCTTC.

This clone was detected only a few times. The gene calls are TRBV27 and TRBJ2-7; a possible D gene is TRBD2 (5 bases). Trimming removed 2 bases from V and 4 bases from J, with 15 bases in between. This CDR3 has 15 residues. CDR1 is MNHEY and CDR2 is SMNVEV in the germline V gene (reference sequence). CDR3 protein: CASSLIAGNGYEQYF. The CDR3 nucleotides are TGTGCCAGCAGTTTAATCGCGGGTAATGGTTACGAGCAGTACTTC.

The chain joins TRBV6-5 to TRBJ1-3; D is unresolved. V was pared by 6 bases and J by 4 bases, with 16 bases between. Germline CDR1 is MNHEY and CDR2 is SVGAGI. This CDR3 spans 15 amino acids. The CDR3 region has the DNA TGTGCCAGCAGCATTACGGGGTCTTCAGGAAACACCATATATTTT. This gives the protein CASSITGSSGNTIYF.

CDR3 DNA sequence: TGTGCCAGCAGGGGCGCAGGGGAAAATTCACCCCTCCACTTT. Translated, it gives CASRGAGENSPLHF. This chain joins TRBV6-5 and TRBJ1-6; D is possibly TRBD1 (6 bases). Trimming pared 6 bases from V and 7 bases from J, leaving 13 bases between. CDR1 is MNHEY and CDR2 is SVGAGI in the germline V gene. The CDR3 totals 14 residues.

V and J are TRBV9 and TRBJ2-1; 7 bases map to TRBD2. Germline-derived CDR1 and CDR2 are SGDLS and YYNGEE. Trimming at V came to 3 bases and at J to 2 bases, leaving 5 bases not matched to a gene. This CDR3 comprises 15 residues. The CDR3 is CASSAQRGPYNEQFF. CDR3 nucleotides: TGTGCCAGCAGCGCTCAGCGGGGTCCCTACAATGAGCAGTTCTTC. Using reference TRBV9 and TRBJ2-1 for the parts outside the CDR3, the full variable domain is DSGVTQTPKHLITATGQRVTLRCSPRSGDLSVYWYQQSLDQGLQFLIQYYNGEERAKGNILERFSAQQFPDLHSELNLSSLELGDSALYFCASSAQRGPYNEQFFGPGTRLTVL.

The V gene is TRBV11-3, the J gene TRBJ2-3; 8 nucleotides line up with TRBD2. The CDR3 contains 14 residues. The germline CDR1 and CDR2 sequences are SGHNT and YENEEA. V was pared by 1 base and J by 4 bases, with 1 base of the junction left unmatched. The CDR3 reads CASSLAGGPDTQYF. CDR3 coding DNA: TGTGCCAGCAGCTTAGCGGGGGGGCCAGATACGCAGTATTTT.

The chain links TRBV12-3 or TRBV12-4 to TRBJ2-1; 8 bases agree with TRBD2. This CDR3 spans 13 amino acids. V dropped 4 bases and J dropped 8; count of bases not matched to a gene: 4. Here the CDR3 reads CASSYRGGDEQFF. In nucleotides, the CDR3 is TGTGCCAGCAGTTACCGGGGGGGAGATGAGCAGTTCTTC.

This chain connects TRBV19 to TRBJ1-5; D not resolved. CDR1 is LNHDA and CDR2 is SQIVND in the germline V gene (reference sequence). With 7 bases removed from V and 2 bases from J, the gap between germline ends came to 15 bases. CDR3 length equals 15 residues. As DNA, the CDR3 is TGTGCCAGTACTCAGCTGGGTGGGGGCAATCAGCCCCAGCATTTT. Protein: CASTQLGGGNQPQHF.